These 22 T cell receptor beta chains originate from one sample sequenced in a study of T cell repertoires in cytomegalovirus infection. TCRdb reanalysed the reads using MiXCR and keeps one entry per CDR3 protein. Of nearly 650,000 distinct CDR3 sequences listed, 20% to 25% are singletons. Sequencing was carried out using CD8+ T cells from PBMCs. All receptors derive from a human donor in good health (CMV status not recorded). Some clones in this sample may be carry-over from other donors' samples.

This clonotype turned up a few times. CDR3 nucleotide sequence: TGTGCCATCAGTGAGACCCGGGACCGGGACAGAGGGTTCGAAGCCAAAAACATTCAGTACTTC. Amino acids: CAISETRDRDRGFEAKNIQYF. V usage is TRBV10-3 and J usage is TRBJ2-4; 7 bases agree with TRBD1. With V trimmed by 2 bases and J by 0 bases, 19 bases remained unmatched. Germline CDR1 reads ENHRY; CDR2 reads SYGVKD. CDR3 size: 21 residues.

In this sample, this clonotype turned up a few times. The chain links TRBV2 to TRBJ1-2, with 7 bases identical to TRBD1. The CDR3 length is 12 residues. V lost 7 bases to trimming and J lost 4 bases; unmatched junction nucleotides: 3. Germline V gene data show CDR1 as SNHLY and CDR2 as FYNNEI. This CDR3 is CASNRGPYGYTF. The DNA of the CDR3 is TGTGCCAGCAACAGGGGTCCCTATGGCTACACCTTC. The full variable domain, rest sourced from reference TRBV2 and TRBJ1-2, is EPEVTQTPSHQVTQMGQEVILRCVPISNHLYFYWYRQILGQKVEFLVSFYNNEISEKSEIFDDQFSVERPDGSNFTLKIRSTKLEDSAMYFCASNRGPYGYTFGSGTRLTVV.

V usage is TRBV29-1 and J usage is TRBJ1-1, with D uncertain. In germline, CDR1 is SQVTM, CDR2 ANQGSEA. There are 12 residues in the CDR3. V lost 4 bases, J lost 6 bases, and 12 bases lay in between. DNA for the CDR3: TGCAGCGTTGGATGGGTGGGTGCTGAAGCTTTCTTT. Translated, it gives CSVGWVGAEAFF.

This clonotype was found a few times. The V and J genes are TRBV12-3 or TRBV12-4 and TRBJ2-3, with no clear D. The CDR3 consists of 13 residues. The V gene lost 3 bases and the J gene lost 1 base, with 5 bases spanning the gap. The CDR3 coding sequence is TGTGCCAGCAGTTTCGTCCGCACAGATACGCAGTATTTT. This translates into CASSFVRTDTQYF.

This clonotype was observed many times. The chain couples TRBV7-3 to TRBJ2-3; D gene ambiguous. Germline V gene data show CDR1 as SGHTA and CDR2 as FQGTGA. Trimming removed 1 base from V and 0 bases from J, with 11 bases in between. The CDR3 loop spans 16 amino acids. DNA for the CDR3: TGTGCCAGCAGCTTAAGTGCTCGACTCAGCACAGATACGCAGTATTTT. Translated: CASSLSARLSTDTQYF.

This chain joins TRBV29-1 and TRBJ2-2; D is unclear. The V gene's germline CDR1 is SQVTM and CDR2 ANQGSEA. V shed 7 bases and J shed 1 base, with 19 bases lying between them. The CDR3 sequence is 16 residues long. CDR3 sequence reads: CSALFGYLMNTGELFF. The CDR3 nucleotides are TGCAGCGCCCTTTTTGGGTACCTGATGAACACCGGGGAGCTGTTTTTT.

This clonotype was detected only a few times. The chain combines TRBV19 with TRBJ1-2; 8 nucleotides agree with TRBD1. Trimming at V came to 3 bases and at J to 7 bases, leaving 10 bases not matched to a gene. The length of the CDR3 is 15 residues. From germline, CDR1 is LNHDA and CDR2 SQIVND (reference sequence). This chain's CDR3 is CASSIGSDRGTGYTF. In DNA form, the CDR3 reads TGTGCCAGTAGTATTGGATCCGACAGGGGAACTGGCTACACCTTC.

This clonotype appeared a few times. The chain links TRBV15 to TRBJ2-1, with TRBD2 matching over 10 bases. With 5 bases clipped from V and 5 bases from J, the junction kept 6 bases outside the gene matches. Germline V gene lookup returns CDR1 LNHNV and CDR2 YYDKDF (reference sequence). The CDR3 extends over 15 amino acids. CDR3: CATSGASGGHNEQFF. CDR3 in DNA: TGTGCCACCAGCGGAGCTAGCGGGGGCCACAATGAGCAGTTCTTC.

The chain's CDR3 is CASSLEGAGPSGNTIYF. In DNA form, the CDR3 reads TGTGCCAGCAGCTTAGAGGGGGCAGGTCCCTCTGGAAACACCATATATTTT. The chain carries TRBV13 and TRBJ1-3; 7 bases are a match to TRBD1. Trimming cost V 1 base and J 0 bases; bases outside gene matches: 6. This CDR3 has 17 amino acids. Germline CDR1 and CDR2: PRHDT and FYEKMQ (reference sequence).

This clonotype was found a few times. The chain is built from TRBV19 and TRBJ1-5, with D uncertain. Deletions cut 6 bases from V and 4 bases from J, with 13 bases between. Germline V gives CDR1 LNHDA, CDR2 SQIVND (reference sequence). CDR3 length: 14 residues. The CDR3 loop is CASSFHNSNQPQHF. The CDR3 bases are TGTGCCAGTAGCTTTCATAACAGTAATCAGCCCCAGCATTTT.

V is TRBV29-1 and J is TRBJ1-2, with D possibly being TRBD1 (5 bases). Between the trimmed V and J ends, which lost 3 bases and 5 bases, there was a span of 13 bases. The V gene's germline CDR1 is SQVTM and CDR2 ANQGSEA. The CDR3 has 13 residues. CDR3 sequence: CSVEDITMYGYTF. The CDR3 nucleotides read TGCAGCGTTGAGGACATAACTATGTATGGCTACACCTTC.

This clonotype was observed at least ten times. This chain uses TRBV7-6 with TRBJ1-1; D is unresolved. This CDR3 has 14 amino acids. The germline V gene encodes CDR1 SGHVS and CDR2 FNYEAQ. Trimming pared 3 bases from V and 0 bases from J, leaving 8 bases between. The CDR3 DNA reads TGTGCCAGCAGCTTCGACCCAATGAACACTGAAGCTTTCTTT. Translation: CASSFDPMNTEAFF.

Points on this clonotype: The junction shows a germline mismatch at one end, possibly a read error. This chain joins TRBV7-6 and TRBJ2-2, with unresolved D. This CDR3 is built from 16 residues. From germline, CDR1 is SGHVS and CDR2 FNYEAQ. The CDR3, as DNA: TGTGTCAGCAGCTTTTACCTTACCCTGGGCACCGGGGAGCTGTTTTTT. Its protein is CVSSFYLTLGTGELFF.

In its sample, this clonotype was seen a few times. The chain uses TRBV6-8 and TRBJ2-7; D might be TRBD2 (5 bases). Trimming stripped 0 bases from V and 0 bases from J, with 12 bases between. Germline loops: CDR1 MNHGY, CDR2 SAAAGT. The CDR3 contains 16 residues. CDR3 region: CASSYSKTRGSYEQYV. The CDR3 region has the DNA TGTGCCAGCAGTTACTCTAAGACCCGGGGCTCCTACGAGCAGTACGTC.

The chain employs TRBV6-5 and TRBJ2-5, with D perhaps TRBD2 (7 bases). Germline V gene lookup returns CDR1 MNHEY and CDR2 SVGAGI. The CDR3 runs to 14 residues. V lost 2 bases, J lost 4 bases, and 11 bases lay in between. DNA for the CDR3: TGTGCCAGCAGTTACGGGGGGGCGGGAGAGACCCAGTACTTC. It encodes CASSYGGAGETQYF.

This clonotype was recorded at least ten times. The chain employs TRBV7-6 and TRBJ2-3, with D unresolved. The V gene lost 4 bases and the J gene lost 3 bases, with 20 bases spanning the gap. This CDR3 is 17 amino acids long. Germline-derived CDR1 and CDR2 are SGHVS and FNYEAQ. The CDR3 nucleotides are TGTGCCAGCAGCTCGCTGGAAGGGCTAGAGAAGACAGATACGCAGTATTTT. It codes for CASSSLEGLEKTDTQYF. Filled out from reference TRBV7-6 and TRBJ2-3, the complete variable domain reads GAGVSQSPRYKVTKRGQDVALRCDPISGHVSLYWYRQALGQGPEFLTYFNYEAQQDKSGLPNDRFSAERPEGSISTLTIQRTEQRDSAMYRCASSSLEGLEKTDTQYFGPGTRLTVL.

A few counts support this clonotype. This chain joins TRBV7-4 and TRBJ2-1; D perhaps matches TRBD1 (5 bases). This CDR3 has 15 amino acids. Germline CDR1 SGHVT, CDR2 SQSDAQ. Deletions cut 5 bases from V and 7 bases from J, with 18 bases between. CDR3 DNA sequence: TGTGCCAGCAGCCAATTAGACAGCCGGTCAAATGAGCAGTTCTTC. Protein: CASSQLDSRSNEQFF.

The rearrangement joins TRBV14 to TRBJ2-3; maybe TRBD2 (5 bases). CDR3 size: 15 residues. Trimming cost V 4 bases and J 4 bases, with 15 bases left between them. Germline V gives CDR1 SGHDN, CDR2 FVKESK. CDR3 nucleotide sequence: TGTGCCAGCAGCCTCCTAACTAGGTCCCCAGATACGCAGTATTTT. This translates into CASSLLTRSPDTQYF.

This clonotype was observed a few times. The chain links TRBV7-8 to TRBJ1-1; no definite D call. Germline V gene sequence: CDR1 SGHVS, CDR2 FQNEAQ. The CDR3 runs to 12 residues. Trimming removed 5 bases at V and 3 bases at J, with 7 bases between. The CDR3 loop is CASSPWDTEAFF. CDR3 nucleotides: TGTGCCAGCAGCCCATGGGACACTGAAGCTTTCTTT.

This clonotype was seen a few times. J is TRBJ1-5 and V is TRBV28; D possibly corresponds to TRBD1 (5 bases). Germline CDR1 MDHEN, CDR2 SYDVKM. Trimming cost V 5 bases and J 0 bases, with 26 bases left between them. The CDR3 is 20 residues long. The chain's CDR3 is CASSPLTDSLRKTSNQPQHF. The DNA of the CDR3 is TGTGCCAGCAGTCCCTTGACAGACTCCCTTAGGAAGACTAGCAATCAGCCCCAGCATTTT.

The chain uses TRBV7-9 and TRBJ2-3; TRBD2 aligns across 8 bases. CDR3 length: 16 amino acids. Germline V gene lookup returns CDR1 SEHNR and CDR2 FQNEAQ (reference sequence). J lost 1 base, V lost 5 bases, and 8 bases had no gene match. Here the CDR3 DNA reads TGTGCCAGCAGCCAGATCAGAGCGGGGGGCACAGATACGCAGTATTTT. Its protein is CASSQIRAGGTDTQYF.

This chain connects TRBV6-6 to TRBJ2-1; 8 bases map to TRBD2. J lost 5 bases, V lost 10 bases, and 10 bases had no gene match. The CDR3 consists of 14 residues. CDR1 and CDR2 from the germline V gene are MNHNY and SVGAGI (reference sequence). Here the CDR3 reads CATSGGPSNNEQFF. Here the CDR3 DNA reads TGTGCCACCTCGGGGGGGCCATCTAACAATGAGCAGTTCTTC.